These 29 T cell receptor beta chains were sequenced from one sample in a study of cytomegalovirus exposure and HLA in healthy donors. PCR used 60 Vbeta primers and 13 Jbeta primers. Repertoires were generated with immunoSEQ multiplex PCR, while TCRdb's copy carries only in-frame clones and drops some. The sample data list about 200,000 clones. Sequenced: PBMCs. Receptor source: a girl under 10 years old in good health and CMV-seropositive.

This rearrangement joins TRBV7-3 to TRBJ2-7; TRBD1 matches 9 bases. Germline V gene sequence: CDR1 SGHTA, CDR2 FQGTGA. The trim removed 2 bases at V and 4 bases at J, leaving 3 bases unmatched. CDR3 size: 14 residues. The CDR3 nucleotides read TGTGCCAGCAGCTTAGGAGGGACAGGGTACGAGCAGTACTTC. Translation: CASSLGGTGYEQYF.

The chain has TRBV2 and TRBJ2-7; D is ambiguous. The CDR3 is made up of 14 amino acids. V was shortened by 2 bases and J by 3 bases, with 11 bases between the two germline ends. Germline values: CDR1 SNHLY, CDR2 FYNNEI. This CDR3 reads CASSEPSALYEQYF. The CDR3 nucleotides read TGTGCCAGCAGTGAACCCAGCGCACTCTACGAGCAGTACTTC.

This chain joins TRBV11-2 and TRBJ2-2, with TRBD1 as a possible D gene (6 bases). Per the germline V gene, CDR1 is SGHAT and CDR2 is FQNNGV. This CDR3 has 15 residues. Trimming removed 7 bases at V and 7 bases at J, with 19 bases between. CDR3 amino acids: CASKGGAGMVGELFF. CDR3 sequence (DNA): TGTGCCAGCAAAGGGGGAGCAGGGATGGTCGGGGAGCTGTTTTTT.

The rearrangement uses TRBV19 and TRBJ1-5, with D possibly being TRBD1 (5 bases). Trimming cost V 7 bases and J 4 bases, with 17 bases left between them. CDR3 length: 15 residues. CDR1 is LNHDA, CDR2 SQIVND, per germline (reference sequence). This CDR3 is CASNNYRSHNQPQHF. CDR3 sequence (DNA): TGTGCCAGTAACAACTACAGGAGCCATAATCAGCCCCAGCATTTT.

This chain links TRBV15 with TRBJ1-4; weak D call: TRBD1 (6 bases). Trimming cost V 5 bases and J 3 bases, with 13 bases left between them. The CDR3 runs 15 residues. Per the germline V gene, CDR1 is LNHNV and CDR2 is YYDKDF (reference sequence). CDR3 sequence (DNA): TGTGCCACCAGCCCTAGGCCAGGGGCTAATGAAAAACTGTTTTTT. It codes for CATSPRPGANEKLFF.

The V call is TRBV7-2, the J call TRBJ2-3, with TRBD2 identical over 8 bases. The CDR3 totals 15 residues. Trimming took 5 bases from V and 2 from J; bases not matched to a gene: 6. From germline, CDR1 is SGHTA and CDR2 FQGNSA. The CDR3 reads CASSLVAGYTDTQYF. CDR3 coding DNA: TGTGCCAGCAGCCTAGTAGCGGGATACACAGATACGCAGTATTTT.

This chain joins TRBV6-5 and TRBJ1-2; D remains unclear. Trimming removed 2 bases at V and 4 bases at J, with 17 bases between. This CDR3 comprises 16 residues. CDR1 is MNHEY, CDR2 SVGAGI, per germline. The CDR3 here is CASSYNVPGEIYGYTF. CDR3 in DNA: TGTGCCAGCAGTTACAACGTCCCAGGCGAGATCTATGGCTACACCTTC.

The rearrangement joins TRBV7-9 to TRBJ2-3; 8 bases are shared with TRBD1. Germline CDR1 is SEHNR and CDR2 is FQNEAQ (reference sequence). J gave up 2 bases and V 1 base, and 11 bases lay outside the gene matches. The length of the CDR3 is 18 residues. The CDR3 is CASSLGDRGPETTDTQYF. DNA for the CDR3: TGTGCCAGCAGCTTAGGTGACAGGGGTCCCGAAACCACAGATACGCAGTATTTT. The full variable domain, its missing parts supplied by reference TRBV7-9 and TRBJ2-3, is DTGVSQNPRHKITKRGQNVTFRCDPISEHNRLYWYRQTLGQGPEFLTYFQNEAQLEKSRLLSDRFSAERPKGSFSTLEIQRTEQGDSAMYLCASSLGDRGPETTDTQYFGPGTRLTVL.

This rearrangement joins TRBV10-1 to TRBJ2-1; 9 bases are a match to TRBD1. This CDR3 spans 15 amino acids. The J segment lost 3 bases and the V segment lost 8 bases, leaving 8 bases of the junction unmatched. Germline V lookup: CDR1 WNHNN, CDR2 SYGVQD (reference sequence). This CDR3 is CASSDPGQGYNEQFF. The CDR3 coding sequence is TGCGCCAGCTCGGATCCGGGACAGGGCTACAATGAGCAGTTCTTC.

The chain employs TRBV27 and TRBJ2-1; TRBD2 agrees at 9 bases. Germline V gene data show CDR1 as MNHEY and CDR2 as SMNVEV (reference sequence). V was pared by 2 bases and J by 6 bases, with 2 bases of the junction left unmatched. The CDR3 is made up of 14 amino acids. CDR3: CASSLLAGFNEQFF. The CDR3 DNA reads TGTGCCAGCAGTTTACTAGCGGGGTTCAATGAGCAGTTCTTC.

The chain couples TRBV18 to TRBJ1-5, with D tentatively TRBD1 (6 bases). The CDR3 contains 15 residues. The germline V and J ends were trimmed by 2 bases and 6 bases, with 14 bases remaining between them. Looked up from germline, CDR1 is KGHSH and CDR2 is LQKENI. CDR3: CASSPSRGRSQPQHF. The DNA for the CDR3 is TGTGCCAGCTCACCAAGCAGGGGAAGGAGTCAGCCCCAGCATTTT. The full variable domain, completed using reference TRBV18 and TRBJ1-5, is NAGVMQNPRHLVRRRGQEARLRCSPMKGHSHVYWYRQLPEEGLKFMVYLQKENIIDESGMPKERFSAEFPKEGPSILRIQQVVRGDSAAYFCASSPSRGRSQPQHFGDGTRLSIL.

Note on this clone: The junction departs from the called germline gene at one end, perhaps through a read error. The CDR3 region is CASSLSLSSGVETQYF. The CDR3 DNA follows: TGTGCTAGCAGCTTATCTCTATCCTCGGGGGTGGAGACCCAGTACTTC. J is TRBJ2-5 and V is TRBV7-7; a weak D match, TRBD2 (6 bases). The CDR3 covers 16 residues. The germline V gene encodes CDR1 SSHAT and CDR2 FNYEAQ (reference sequence).

The chain uses TRBV14 and TRBJ2-7; D remains ambiguous. Germline assignment: CDR1 SGHDN and CDR2 FVKESK. The CDR3 totals 12 residues. The V end lost 3 bases, the J end lost 0 bases, and 3 bases lay between the germline ends. The CDR3 DNA follows: TGTGCCAGCAGCCAGTACTCCTACGAGCAGTACTTC. Translating it yields CASSQYSYEQYF.

The J gene is TRBJ2-3, the V gene TRBV14; D is unresolved. The CDR3 sequence is 12 residues long. V was pared by 4 bases and J by 6 bases, with 8 bases between. Germline CDR1 and CDR2: SGHDN and FVKESK. As DNA, the CDR3 is TGTGCCAGCAGCCCCCACTTGGATACGCAGTATTTT. It translates to CASSPHLDTQYF.

This rearrangement joins TRBV5-1 to TRBJ2-7; D is unresolved. This CDR3 spans 16 amino acids. V dropped 4 bases and J dropped 3 bases, with 20 bases sitting between them. The germline CDR1 and CDR2 sequences are SGHRS and YFSETQ. The CDR3 DNA follows: TGCGCCAGCAGCCGAGGCGAGCCTTCAGACGGCTACGAGCAGTACTTC. Translated: CASSRGEPSDGYEQYF.

This chain connects TRBV20-1 to TRBJ2-5; tentative D call: TRBD1 (5 bases). The V end lost 7 bases, the J end lost 4 bases, and 10 bases lay between the germline ends. This CDR3 is built from 11 residues. CDR1 and CDR2 from the germline V gene are DFQATT and SNEGSKA (reference sequence). CDR3 DNA: TGCAGTGTGGGGCTGACAGAGACCCAGTACTTC. It encodes CSVGLTETQYF.

The chain is built from TRBV7-2 and TRBJ2-7, with D tentatively TRBD1 (6 bases). The CDR3 runs to 14 residues. V dropped 6 bases and J dropped 2 bases, with 14 bases sitting between them. CDR1 and CDR2 (germline): SGHTA, FQGNSA. The CDR3 reads CASSRTAGAYEQYF. The CDR3 nucleotides read TGTGCCAGCAGTCGAACGGCAGGGGCCTACGAGCAGTACTTC.

V is TRBV27 and J is TRBJ2-7; D is uncertain. Trimming removed 2 bases at V and 1 base at J, with 9 bases between. Per germline, CDR1 MNHEY and CDR2 SMNVEV (reference sequence). The CDR3 sequence is 14 residues long. The CDR3 DNA is TGTGCCAGCAGTTTACTAGTCGGGTCCTACGAGCAGTACTTC. Protein product: CASSLLVGSYEQYF.

This chain uses TRBV7-6 with TRBJ1-5; 9 bases match TRBD1. The CDR3 consists of 17 residues. Germline-derived CDR1 and CDR2 are SGHVS and FNYEAQ. After removal of 5 bases from V and 3 bases from J, the junction contained 11 bases not matched to a gene. CDR3 in amino acids: CASSPGTGIGNNQPQHF. In nucleotides, the CDR3 is TGTGCCAGCAGCCCCGGGACAGGGATTGGGAACAATCAGCCCCAGCATTTT.

The chain employs TRBV5-4 and TRBJ2-7; D unclear. V lost 5 bases to trimming and J lost 1 base, with 10 bases between them. Germline loops: CDR1 SGHNT, CDR2 YYREEE (reference sequence). The CDR3 totals 13 residues. In nucleotides, the CDR3 is TGTGCCAGCAGTCCGGTCCCTTCCTACGAGCAGTACTTC. The encoded protein is CASSPVPSYEQYF.

The genes are TRBV11-2 and TRBJ2-1; 10 positions match TRBD2. The CDR3 sequence is 16 residues long. Germline assignment: CDR1 SGHAT and CDR2 FQNNGV. The J segment lost 3 bases and the V segment lost 6 bases, leaving 8 bases of the junction unmatched. The CDR3 sequence is CASRPAGTSVYNEQFF. The CDR3 DNA follows: TGTGCCAGCAGACCAGCGGGGACTAGCGTCTACAATGAGCAGTTCTTC.

This chain joins TRBV28 and TRBJ1-2; unclear D gene. CDR3 length equals 16 residues. V shed 4 bases and J shed 6 bases, with 21 bases lying between them. Germline CDR1 reads MDHEN; CDR2 reads SYDVKM. CDR3 loop: CASSSPGIQGMDGYTF. The DNA of the CDR3 is TGTGCCAGCAGTTCGCCGGGGATTCAAGGGATGGATGGCTACACCTTC.

The chain couples TRBV5-5 to TRBJ1-2, with TRBD1 as a possible D gene (6 bases). CDR1 is SGHKS and CDR2 is YYEKEE in the germline V gene (reference sequence). Trimming shortened V by 6 bases and J by 1 base, and 16 bases separated the two germline ends. This CDR3 comprises 15 residues. In DNA, the CDR3 is TGTGCCAGCACCAATTGGGCAGGGGATAACTATGGCTACACCTTC. This encodes CASTNWAGDNYGYTF. Complete variable domain (other parts from reference TRBV5-5 and TRBJ1-2): DAGVTQSPTHLIKTRGQQVTLRCSPISGHKSVSWYQQVLGQGPQFIFQYYEKEERGRGNFPDRFSARQFPNYSSELNVNALLLGDSALYLCASTNWAGDNYGYTFGSGTRLTVV.

The chain employs TRBV19 and TRBJ1-4, with 10 nucleotides matching TRBD1. The CDR3 is 16 residues long. Losses at the gene ends were 0 bases for V and 8 bases for J; bases not matched to a gene: 6. Per the germline V gene, CDR1 is LNHDA and CDR2 is SQIVND (reference sequence). CDR3 residues: CASSIDLRDRGEKLFF. The CDR3 DNA is TGTGCCAGTAGTATAGACCTCCGGGACAGGGGCGAAAAACTGTTTTTT.

The chain uses TRBV5-1 and TRBJ2-6, with 7 bases aligning to TRBD1. Germline loops: CDR1 SGHRS, CDR2 YFSETQ. The J segment lost 1 base and the V segment lost 4 bases, leaving 2 bases of the junction unmatched. CDR3 length equals 15 residues. CDR3 nucleotides: TGCGCCAGCAGCGTACAGGGGTCTGGGGCCAACGTCCTGACTTTC. It codes for CASSVQGSGANVLTF.

The chain carries TRBV4-1 and TRBJ2-7, with 7 positions matching TRBD2. Germline CDR1 is MGHRA and CDR2 is YSYEKL. This CDR3 has 15 residues. V lost 0 bases to trimming and J lost 2 bases; unmatched junction nucleotides: 4. The chain's CDR3 is CASSQDLAVAYEQYF. DNA for the CDR3: TGCGCCAGCAGCCAAGACCTAGCGGTGGCCTACGAGCAGTACTTC.

The chain uses TRBV5-4 and TRBJ1-1, with no clear D. The CDR3 runs 12 residues. The V gene lost 1 base and the J gene lost 3 bases, with 4 bases spanning the gap. Germline V gene data show CDR1 as SGHNT and CDR2 as YYREEE (reference sequence). CDR3 amino acids: CASSLSDTEAFF. The CDR3 nucleotides are TGTGCCAGCAGCTTGTCGGACACTGAAGCTTTCTTT.

CDR3 DNA: TGTGCCAGCAGCTTAGAACAGGATTACGAGCAGTACTTC. Translating gives CASSLEQDYEQYF. The chain combines TRBV11-2 with TRBJ2-7; D perhaps matches TRBD1 (5 bases). The CDR3 runs to 13 residues. V lost 0 bases to trimming and J lost 4 bases, with 7 bases between them. Germline V gene lookup returns CDR1 SGHAT and CDR2 FQNNGV.

The chain has TRBV5-1 and TRBJ2-7; 8 bases align to TRBD2. The germline V gene encodes CDR1 SGHRS and CDR2 YFSETQ. This CDR3 is built from 14 residues. The J segment lost 5 bases and the V segment lost 4 bases, leaving 8 bases of the junction unmatched. The CDR3 region is CASSLGTSPHEQYF. The CDR3 bases are TGCGCCAGCAGCCTGGGGACTAGTCCCCACGAGCAGTACTTC.